A selection of T cell receptor beta chains follows, all from one sample in a study of cytomegalovirus exposure and HLA in healthy donors. TCRdb keeps only in-frame clones here, not all; method: immunoSEQ multiplex PCR. Among 150,000 to 200,000 clones listed, more than 75% were seen once. Sequenced: PBMCs. Receptors originate from a man between 18 and 29 years old in good health and CMV-seropositive. CDR3s include the opening cysteine and the closing phenylalanine or tryptophan. The D gene is left open where the match is weak. Clone size is shown for a subset of rows, as once, few, many or a class of expanded clone.

v_call,clone_size,d_call,j_call,cdr3_nt,cdr3_aa
TRBV5-4,-,-,TRBJ1-1,TGTGCCAGCAGCTTGGGGGCAGGGACAATGAACACTGAAGCTTTCTTT,CASSLGAGTMNTEAFF
TRBV2,once,TRBD1,TRBJ1-4,TGTGCCAGCAGTGGAGACGGACAGGGAACTTTTGAAAAACTGTTTTTT,CASSGDGQGTFEKLFF
TRBV4-3,-,TRBD2,TRBJ2-2,TGCGCCAGCAGCCAAGAGGACCTAGCGGTGAACACCGGGGAGCTGTTTTTT,CASSQEDLAVNTGELFF
TRBV19,-,-,TRBJ2-7,TGTGCCAGTAGTATCAGCGGTGACGGCTTCGACGAGCAGTACTTC,CASSISGDGFDEQYF
TRBV7-9,-,TRBD1,TRBJ1-2,TGTGCCAGCAGCTCGATAGACAGGGGTCTTAGCTATGGCTACACCTTC,CASSSIDRGLSYGYTF
TRBV18,-,TRBD1,TRBJ1-1,TGTGCCAGCTCACGGGACAGGGGCGAGAAAGCTTTCTTT,CASSRDRGEKAFF
TRBV30,-,TRBD1,TRBJ1-2,TGTGCCTGTAACAGGGGTAACTATGGCTACACCTTC,CACNRGNYGYTF
TRBV9,-,-,TRBJ2-2,TGTGCCAGCAGCGCCTCGAACACCGGGGAGCTGTTTTTT,CASSASNTGELFF
TRBV9,-,TRBD1,TRBJ1-4,TGTGCCAGCAGCACCGCGCCGGGACAGAATGAAAAACTGTTTTTT,CASSTAPGQNEKLFF
TRBV12-2,-,-,TRBJ1-1,TGTGCAAGTCGCTACGGTCCGGAAACAGGTGAAGCTTTCTTT,CASRYGPETGEAFF
TRBV27,-,TRBD2,TRBJ2-7,TGTGCCAGCAGCCCCCCCGGGGGGGGTAGGACTAGCGGGGTTCGGGAGCAGTACTTC,CASSPPGGGRTSGVREQYF
TRBV6-1,-,-,TRBJ2-7,TGTGCCAGCAAATTCGGGGGCTCCTACGAGCAGTACTTC,CASKFGGSYEQYF
TRBV2,few,-,TRBJ2-7,TGTGCCAGCAGCCCAGCGAAAACCTACGAGCAGTACTTC,CASSPAKTYEQYF
TRBV5-4,-,-,TRBJ2-6,TGTGCCAGCAGCTTGACAGGGTCTGGGGCCAACGTCCTGACTTTC,CASSLTGSGANVLTF
TRBV18,-,-,TRBJ1-1,TGTGCCAGCTCACCTTTCGGGGGGGGCACTGAAGCTTTCTTT,CASSPFGGGTEAFF
TRBV5-4,-,-,TRBJ1-5,TGTGCCAGCAGCTTGTACGGTCAGCCCCAGCATTTT,CASSLYGQPQHF